This T cell receptor (beta chain) was sequenced for a study of cytomegalovirus exposure and HLA in healthy donors. The PCR used 60 Vbeta and 13 Jbeta primers. Sequenced by immunoSEQ multiplex PCR; TCRdb stores in-frame clones only, minus some. Among about 190,000 clones listed, roughly 79% were seen once. Trimming took 6 bases from V and 8 from J; bases not matched to a gene: 7. Germline CDR1 SGHTA, CDR2 FQGNSA. This CDR3 is 14 amino acids long. The rearrangement links TRBV7-2 to TRBJ2-1; 10 bases align to TRBD1. This clonotype originated in a woman in her late teens or twenties in good health and CMV-seronegative. The source material was PBMCs. CDR3 in amino acids: CASSPDRGRDEQFF. CDR3 in DNA: TGTGCCAGCAGTCCTGACAGGGGGCGGGATGAGCAGTTCTTC.